These T cell receptor beta chains were read from a single sample in a study of shared clonotypes between healthy human individuals. The table came from immunoSEQ multiplex PCR; TCRdb's copy has only in-frame clones and leaves some out. The sample lists about 110,000 clones, about 66% occurring once. The sequenced sample consisted of memory CD8+ T cells sorted from blood. These receptors originate from a woman younger than 45 in good health. The CDR3 runs from the conserved cysteine through the conserved F or W. Fields, in order: V gene, clone size, D gene, J gene, CDR3 DNA, CDR3 protein. D genes are given only for firm matches. Clone size is given for some rows only: seen once, a few or many times, or a class if the clone is expanded.

v_call: TRBV19; clone_size: -; d_call: -; j_call: TRBJ2-2; cdr3_nt: TGTGCCAGTACCGGGGTAGGATACTCCGGGGAGCTGTTTTTT; cdr3_aa: CASTGVGYSGELFF
v_call: TRBV7-9; clone_size: -; d_call: -; j_call: TRBJ2-7; cdr3_nt: TGTGCCAGCAGAACAGGGTTATCCGACGAGCAGTACTTC; cdr3_aa: CASRTGLSDEQYF
v_call: TRBV18; clone_size: -; d_call: TRBD1; j_call: TRBJ2-7; cdr3_nt: TGTGCCAGCTCACCTGTGGACAGGGTCTACCTCTACGAGCAGTACTTC; cdr3_aa: CASSPVDRVYLYEQYF
v_call: TRBV7-9; clone_size: -; d_call: -; j_call: TRBJ1-2; cdr3_nt: TGTGCCAGCAGCTATTGGGGGGACACGAGAGGGTATGGCTACACCTTC; cdr3_aa: CASSYWGDTRGYGYTF
v_call: TRBV23-1; clone_size: -; d_call: TRBD2; j_call: TRBJ2-7; cdr3_nt: TGCGCCAGCACGCTCTTAGCGGGAGGCCGAGGGAGCTCCTACGAGCAGTACTTC; cdr3_aa: CASTLLAGGRGSSYEQYF
v_call: TRBV7-9; clone_size: few; d_call: TRBD2; j_call: TRBJ2-1; cdr3_nt: TGTGCCAGCAGTCCCACCCGATTAGCGGGAACCTACAATGAGCAGTTCTTC; cdr3_aa: CASSPTRLAGTYNEQFF
v_call: TRBV5-1; clone_size: -; d_call: TRBD1; j_call: TRBJ2-2; cdr3_nt: TGCGCCAGCAAGGTGTCAATAGCGACCGACAGGGAAAACACCGGGGAGCTGTTTTTT; cdr3_aa: CASKVSIATDRENTGELFF
v_call: TRBV6-1; clone_size: few; d_call: -; j_call: TRBJ2-7; cdr3_nt: TGTGCCAGCAGTGGACGAGGGGTAAGCTACGAGCAGTACTTC; cdr3_aa: CASSGRGVSYEQYF
v_call: TRBV5-4; clone_size: -; d_call: TRBD2; j_call: TRBJ2-7; cdr3_nt: TGTGCCAGCAAATGGGATGTGGGGGGGACCTACGAGCAGTACTTC; cdr3_aa: CASKWDVGGTYEQYF
v_call: TRBV30; clone_size: -; d_call: -; j_call: TRBJ2-2; cdr3_nt: TGTGCCTGGGACTTACAGGGATACACCGGGGAGCTGTTTTTT; cdr3_aa: CAWDLQGYTGELFF
v_call: TRBV7-2; clone_size: -; d_call: TRBD2; j_call: TRBJ2-1; cdr3_nt: TGTGCTCGTGAGCGGCTAGCGGGAATGAATGAGCAGTTCTTC; cdr3_aa: CARERLAGMNEQFF
v_call: TRBV11-2; clone_size: -; d_call: -; j_call: TRBJ2-3; cdr3_nt: TGTGCCAGCAGCCCCCTGGGAGGCCAGGTGGCAGATACGCAGTATTTT; cdr3_aa: CASSPLGGQVADTQYF
v_call: TRBV7-8; clone_size: -; d_call: -; j_call: TRBJ2-5; cdr3_nt: TGTGCCAGCAGCTTAGGGGCCTGGATAGTTGGGGAGACCCAGTACTTC; cdr3_aa: CASSLGAWIVGETQYF
v_call: TRBV29-1; clone_size: -; d_call: TRBD2; j_call: TRBJ2-2; cdr3_nt: TGCAGCGTTGGAGCGGGAGAGACCATGTCCACCGGGGAGCTGTTTTTT; cdr3_aa: CSVGAGETMSTGELFF
v_call: TRBV27; clone_size: -; d_call: -; j_call: TRBJ1-2; cdr3_nt: TGTGCCACCTTGGGGGGCTACAACTATGGCTACACCTTC; cdr3_aa: CATLGGYNYGYTF
v_call: TRBV4-1; clone_size: -; d_call: -; j_call: TRBJ1-2; cdr3_nt: TGCGCCAGCAGCCAAGATATGGGGGAGGGCTATCGAGGCTACACCTTC; cdr3_aa: CASSQDMGEGYRGYTF
v_call: TRBV28; clone_size: few; d_call: -; j_call: TRBJ2-1; cdr3_nt: TGTGCCAGCAGTCCACCGGCCATTCATGAGCAGTTCTTC; cdr3_aa: CASSPPAIHEQFF
v_call: TRBV10-3; clone_size: -; d_call: TRBD2; j_call: TRBJ2-1; cdr3_nt: TGTGCCATCAGTGAGGGGACTACCGGTAATGAGCAGTTCTTC; cdr3_aa: CAISEGTTGNEQFF
v_call: TRBV10-3; clone_size: -; d_call: -; j_call: TRBJ2-1; cdr3_nt: TGTGCCAACGGTGGGGACGCGAGCCGCCCTAGCTCCTACAATGAGCAGTTCTTC; cdr3_aa: CANGGDASRPSSYNEQFF
v_call: TRBV7-2; clone_size: many; d_call: TRBD1; j_call: TRBJ1-2; cdr3_nt: TGTGCCAGCAGCTTAGGGAGGGGTTGGACAGGGGTTGCTGGCTACACCTTC; cdr3_aa: CASSLGRGWTGVAGYTF
v_call: TRBV11-3; clone_size: -; d_call: -; j_call: TRBJ2-7; cdr3_nt: TGTGCCAGCAGCTTTGGGGGTAGCGACGAGCAGTACTTC; cdr3_aa: CASSFGGSDEQYF
v_call: TRBV6-1; clone_size: many; d_call: TRBD1; j_call: TRBJ2-7; cdr3_nt: TGTGCCAGCACCCTTCGGGGACAGAGCTACGAGCAGTACTTC; cdr3_aa: CASTLRGQSYEQYF
v_call: TRBV9; clone_size: -; d_call: -; j_call: TRBJ1-5; cdr3_nt: TGTGCCAGCAGCGTAGACGTTGGTCAGCCCCAGCATTTT; cdr3_aa: CASSVDVGQPQHF
v_call: TRBV25-1; clone_size: many; d_call: -; j_call: TRBJ2-5; cdr3_nt: TGTGCCAGCAGTCGACTCGCCGAAGGTGCGATACAAGAGACCCAGTACTTC; cdr3_aa: CASSRLAEGAIQETQYF
v_call: TRBV5-6; clone_size: few; d_call: TRBD1; j_call: TRBJ1-2; cdr3_nt: TGTGCCAGCAGCTTGGAGGGACAGGGGGCTTCTGGCTACACCTTC; cdr3_aa: CASSLEGQGASGYTF
v_call: TRBV6-1; clone_size: -; d_call: TRBD1; j_call: TRBJ2-7; cdr3_nt: TGTGCCAGCAGCCTTGGGACAGAGACTAAATACGAGCAGTACTTC; cdr3_aa: CASSLGTETKYEQYF
v_call: TRBV7-2; clone_size: -; d_call: -; j_call: TRBJ2-3; cdr3_nt: TGTGCCAGCAGCTTAGGAAGGACCGCTACATTGGGGGATACGCAGTATTTT; cdr3_aa: CASSLGRTATLGDTQYF
v_call: TRBV5-1; clone_size: few; d_call: -; j_call: TRBJ1-1; cdr3_nt: TGCGCCAGCAGCCCCGACTTGGGGACTGAAGCTTTCTTT; cdr3_aa: CASSPDLGTEAFF